Presented here are 8 T cell receptor beta chains from one specimen sequenced in a study of molecular identifiers for immune sequencing clone quantification. TCRdb fed the PCR reads into MiXCR, producing one record per CDR3 protein. The sample has hundreds of thousands of distinct CDR3 sequences; 24% are singletons. Sequencing used naive CD8+ T cells from blood, with Jurkat cell RNA spiked in. The subset was: FACS-sorted CD8+CD4-CCR7+CD45RA+ naive T cells. The receptors were sampled from a human donor in good health. Some libraries in this study had Jurkat cell RNA spiked in.

This clonotype was recorded a few times. The rearrangement joins TRBV9 to TRBJ2-7, with D tentatively TRBD2 (7 bases). CDR1 SGDLS and CDR2 YYNGEE come from the germline V gene. Between the trimmed V and J ends, which lost 4 bases and 3 bases, there was a span of 23 bases. This CDR3 has 17 residues. DNA of the CDR3: TGTGCCAGCAGCCCGGAGACTGGGGGGGGCAGTTTCTACGAGCAGTACTTC. This translates into CASSPETGGGSFYEQYF.

This clonotype appeared a few times. This chain connects TRBV6-2 or TRBV6-3 to TRBJ1-1; 10 nucleotides align to TRBD1. This CDR3 region has 17 residues. V lost 7 bases, J lost 1 base, and 12 bases stayed unmatched. Germline values: CDR1 MNHEY, CDR2 SVGEGT. The CDR3 coding sequence is TGTGCCAGCATCAACCCTCCCTGGGACAGGGGGAACACTGAAGCTTTCTTT. Its translation is CASINPPWDRGNTEAFF.

Note on this clonotype: A much more abundant neighbour one base away suggests this may be a read error. The rearrangement joins TRBV7-9 to TRBJ1-1; 8 nucleotides line up with TRBD1. Germline V lookup: CDR1 SEHNR, CDR2 FQNEAQ (reference sequence). CDR3 length: 13 residues. The CDR3 sequence is CASSDRGYTKAFF. For the CDR3, the DNA is TGTGCCAGCTCCGACAGGGGCTACACTAAAGCTTTCTTT.

This clonotype was observed many times. The chain recombines TRBV7-6 with TRBJ2-3; TRBD2 might be the D (6 bases). Trimming removed 2 bases from V and 3 bases from J, with 27 bases in between. Per germline, CDR1 SGHVS and CDR2 FNYEAQ. This CDR3 is built from 20 residues. The CDR3 coding sequence is TGTGCCAGCAGCTTATTAGTTGGACGGGGAGGAGGGAGTAGTACAGATACGCAGTATTTT. Its protein is CASSLLVGRGGGSSTDTQYF.

The chain has TRBV7-9 and TRBJ2-7; D remains ambiguous. Per germline, CDR1 SEHNR and CDR2 FQNEAQ (reference sequence). This CDR3 contains 14 residues. Trimming left V 7 bases short and J 2 bases short, with 15 bases between. The CDR3 protein is CASTSAVGPYEQYF. As DNA, the CDR3 is TGTGCCAGCACTTCTGCCGTGGGTCCCTACGAGCAGTACTTC.

This clonotype was detected many times. The V and J genes are TRBV5-1 and TRBJ1-4; no clear D. The germline V gene encodes CDR1 SGHRS and CDR2 YFSETQ. Trimming removed 0 bases at V and 8 bases at J, with 14 bases between. The CDR3 totals 15 residues. CDR3 sequence: CASSLADGIREKLFF. The CDR3 nucleotides are TGCGCCAGCAGCTTGGCAGACGGGATTCGAGAAAAACTGTTTTTT.

This clonotype has just a few counts. The chain carries TRBV5-5 and TRBJ2-5; 7 nucleotides match TRBD1. This CDR3 has 15 amino acids. The germline CDR1 and CDR2 sequences are SGHKS and YYEKEE (reference sequence). Unmatched junction bases numbered 7, after V lost 0 bases and J lost 5 bases. The CDR3 region has the DNA TGTGCCAGCAGCTTGGCCCCGACAGGGTTCGAGACCCAGTACTTC. Its translation is CASSLAPTGFETQYF.

This clonotype was counted many times. This sequence joins TRBV20-1 and TRBJ2-3; no clear D gene. CDR1 is DFQATT, CDR2 SNEGSKA, per germline (reference sequence). The CDR3 is 10 residues long. Trimming stripped 7 bases from V and 4 bases from J, with 6 bases between. The CDR3 region is CSVPSDTQYF. The CDR3 nucleotides read TGCAGTGTCCCGTCAGATACGCAGTATTTT.